This T cell receptor (beta chain) was identified in a study of Ad26.COV2.S vaccination and SARS-CoV-2 variants. For the study at large: The study gave Ad26.COV2.S intramuscularly, once or twice 56 days apart.

The CDR3 contains 14 residues. J gave up 9 bases and V 4 bases, and 10 bases lay outside the gene matches. Germline values: CDR1 GTSNPN, CDR2 SVGIG (reference sequence). TCRdb's copy holds only in-frame clones and misses some; the assay was immunoSEQ multiplex PCR. The sample includes some 350,000 clones, around 83% of them seen just once. Treatment defined: around 19 received Ad26.COV2.S at low or high dose, single or two shots; 5 received placebo; per-sample allocation not given. The samples were gathered on day 63 after the first injection of vaccine or placebo. This receptor was taken from a person between 18 and 60 years old who received the Ad26.COV2.S COVID-19 vaccine or a placebo. The gene calls are TRBV30 and TRBJ2-1, with TRBD2 identical over 9 bases. The sample was peripheral blood, taken in a trial of Ad26.COV2.S vaccine versus placebo. The CDR3 nucleotides are TGTGCCTGGATAGGCGGGAGGGCCCTCGGTGAGCAGTTCTTC. It encodes CAWIGGRALGEQFF. Looking up the rest from reference TRBV30 and TRBJ2-1 gives the full variable domain: SQTIHQWPATLVQPVGSPLSLECTVEGTSNPNLYWYRQAAGRGLQLLFYSVGIGQISSEVPQNLSASRPQDRQFILSSKKLLLSDSGFYLCAWIGGRALGEQFFGPGTRLTVL.